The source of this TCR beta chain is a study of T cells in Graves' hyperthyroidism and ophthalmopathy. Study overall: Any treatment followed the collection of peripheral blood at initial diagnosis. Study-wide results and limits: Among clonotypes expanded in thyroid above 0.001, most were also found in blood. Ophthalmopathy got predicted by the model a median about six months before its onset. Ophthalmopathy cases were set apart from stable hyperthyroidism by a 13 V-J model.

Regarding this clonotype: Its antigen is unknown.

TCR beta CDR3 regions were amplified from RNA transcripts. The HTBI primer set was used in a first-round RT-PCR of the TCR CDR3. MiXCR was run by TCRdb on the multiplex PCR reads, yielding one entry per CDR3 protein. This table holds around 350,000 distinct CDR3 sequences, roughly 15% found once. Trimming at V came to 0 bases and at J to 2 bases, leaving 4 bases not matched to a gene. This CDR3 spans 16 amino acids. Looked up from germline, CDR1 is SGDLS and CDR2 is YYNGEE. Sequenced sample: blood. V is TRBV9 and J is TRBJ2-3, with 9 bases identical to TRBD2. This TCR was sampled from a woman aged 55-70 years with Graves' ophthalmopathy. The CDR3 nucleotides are TGTGCCAGCAGCGTAGCTGCGGGAGGGTCCACAGATACGCAGTATTTT. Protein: CASSVAAGGSTDTQYF.